These 21 T cell receptor beta chains were sequenced from one sample in a study of blood T cell repertoires in COVID-19. The repertoire was sequenced with immunoSEQ multiplex PCR; TCRdb's copy has only in-frame clones and lacks some. Of 30,000 or so clones in the sample, around 90% were seen once. The sequenced sample was peripheral blood. Receptors originate from a man aged 60 to 75 with active COVID-19.

The gene calls are TRBV7-2 and TRBJ2-5; 10 bases agree with TRBD2. The germline V gene has CDR1 SGHTA and CDR2 FQGNSA. CDR3 size: 14 residues. Germline trimming cut 5 bases from V and 4 bases from J; bases unmatched to any gene: 4. The CDR3 region is CASSLSGRLETQYF. CDR3 sequence (DNA): TGTGCCAGCAGCCTTAGCGGGAGGCTAGAGACCCAGTACTTC.

The V call is TRBV28, the J call TRBJ2-7; 8 bases map to TRBD1. With V trimmed by 5 bases and J by 3 bases, 3 bases remained unmatched. The CDR3 runs to 13 residues. Germline V lookup: CDR1 MDHEN, CDR2 SYDVKM. The CDR3 loop reads CASSPGTGYEQYF. Here the CDR3 DNA reads TGTGCCAGCAGTCCGGGGACAGGCTACGAGCAGTACTTC.

The rearrangement joins TRBV7-3 to TRBJ2-1, with 8 bases matching TRBD1. Per germline, CDR1 SGHTA and CDR2 FQGTGA. There are 15 residues in the CDR3. V dropped 5 bases and J dropped 3; count of bases not matched to a gene: 6. CDR3 coding DNA: TGTGCCAGCAGCCTCGGACAGGGTAGCTACAATGAGCAGTTCTTC. It is translated as CASSLGQGSYNEQFF.

The chain is built from TRBV5-1 and TRBJ2-1; TRBD1 aligns across 8 bases. The CDR3 has 15 amino acids. After removal of 2 bases from V and 0 bases from J, the junction contained 1 base not matched to a gene. Germline V gene sequence: CDR1 SGHRS, CDR2 YFSETQ. The CDR3, as DNA: TGCGCCAGCAGCTTTGACAGGGGCTCCTACAATGAGCAGTTCTTC. Its protein product is CASSFDRGSYNEQFF.

This chain links TRBV4-3 with TRBJ1-2, with 11 bases aligning to TRBD1. There are 16 residues in the CDR3. Germline CDR1 LGHNA, CDR2 YSLEER. V shed 0 bases and J 5 bases; nucleotides not matched to a gene: 5. This chain's CDR3 is CASSQEGTGGGYGYTF. In DNA, the CDR3 is TGCGCCAGCAGCCAAGAGGGGACAGGGGGTGGATATGGCTACACCTTC.

The chain combines TRBV5-5 with TRBJ2-1; 9 nucleotides match TRBD1. With 2 bases clipped from V and 5 bases from J, the junction kept 5 bases outside the gene matches. From germline, CDR1 is SGHKS and CDR2 YYEKEE (reference sequence). There are 15 residues in the CDR3. The CDR3 nucleotides read TGTGCCAGCAGCTTCCGGGACAGGGTTAACAATGAGCAGTTCTTC. Translation gives CASSFRDRVNNEQFF. The whole variable domain, filled in from reference TRBV5-5 and TRBJ2-1, reads DAGVTQSPTHLIKTRGQQVTLRCSPISGHKSVSWYQQVLGQGPQFIFQYYEKEERGRGNFPDRFSARQFPNYSSELNVNALLLGDSALYLCASSFRDRVNNEQFFGPGTRLTVL.

The chain couples TRBV6-5 to TRBJ2-7, with a possible D match to TRBD1 (5 bases). V was pared by 6 bases and J by 2 bases, with 11 bases between. CDR1 and CDR2 from the germline V gene are MNHEY and SVGAGI. The CDR3 consists of 13 residues. The CDR3 DNA sequence: TGTGCCAGCAGCCAGGACATGACCTACGAGCAGTACTTC. Its protein is CASSQDMTYEQYF.

Worth noting for this clone: This CDR3 is also generated by other DNA sequences in the sample. This chain links TRBV4-2 with TRBJ1-5; possible D gene TRBD1, 5 bases. The CDR3 loop spans 13 amino acids. Trimming shortened V by 0 bases and J by 7 bases, and 7 bases separated the two germline ends. Germline V gives CDR1 LGHNA, CDR2 YNFKEQ. This CDR3 reads CASSQDRGQPQHF. The CDR3 nucleotides read TGTGCCAGCAGCCAAGATCGGGGGCAGCCCCAGCATTTT.

Here the CDR3 DNA reads TGTGCCAGCAGCCCACTACTAAATATTGAAGAGACCCAGTACTTC. Translated: CASSPLLNIEETQYF. The genes are TRBV3-1 (or the pseudogene TRBV3-2) and TRBJ2-5, with unresolved D. CDR1 is LGHDT and CDR2 is YNNKEL in the germline V gene (reference sequence). This CDR3 comprises 15 residues. V dropped 4 bases and J dropped 3 bases, with 15 bases sitting between them.

This chain joins TRBV6-5 and TRBJ2-3, with unresolved D. Trimming pared 2 bases from V and 4 bases from J, leaving 10 bases between. CDR1 and CDR2 from the germline V gene are MNHEY and SVGAGI. The CDR3 runs 14 residues. CDR3 DNA: TGTGCCAGCAGTTACAGGAGCTTCGCAGATACGCAGTATTTT. This gives the protein CASSYRSFADTQYF.

The genes are TRBV4-3 and TRBJ2-1, with TRBD2 identical over 10 bases. CDR1 and CDR2 from the germline V gene are LGHNA and YSLEER. The CDR3 loop spans 21 amino acids. V lost 4 bases, J lost 1 base, and 19 bases stayed unmatched. Written as DNA, the CDR3 is TGCGCCAGCAGCCCCCCTAACCCTAGCGGGAGAGCTCTTCGGTCCTACAATGAGCAGTTCTTC. Its translation: CASSPPNPSGRALRSYNEQFF.

The chain links TRBV2 to TRBJ1-2, with 8 nucleotides matching TRBD1. Trimming cost V 4 bases and J 7 bases; bases outside gene matches: 8. Germline V lookup: CDR1 SNHLY, CDR2 FYNNEI. The CDR3 covers 14 residues. In nucleotides, the CDR3 is TGTGCCAGCAGTGGCGGGCAGGGGGCCTCTGGCTACACCTTC. This gives the protein CASSGGQGASGYTF.

This rearrangement joins TRBV2 to TRBJ1-5; D is undetermined. The CDR3 consists of 15 residues. Germline CDR1 reads SNHLY; CDR2 reads FYNNEI. V was shortened by 2 bases and J by 4 bases, with 12 bases between the two germline ends. DNA for the CDR3: TGTGCCAGCAGTGAATTTGCAGGACTAAATCAGCCCCAGCATTTT. It encodes CASSEFAGLNQPQHF.

The rearrangement joins TRBV14 to TRBJ2-1, with D unresolved. Germline V lookup: CDR1 SGHDN, CDR2 FVKESK. The CDR3 extends over 16 amino acids. V was shortened by 1 base and J by 0 bases, with 10 bases between the two germline ends. CDR3 sequence reads: CASSQAGSSSYNEQFF. CDR3 sequence (DNA): TGTGCCAGCAGCCAAGCCGGTAGCAGCTCCTACAATGAGCAGTTCTTC.

This clone came up once. This chain uses TRBV27 with TRBJ2-1; D might be TRBD2 (5 bases). The germline V gene has CDR1 MNHEY and CDR2 SMNVEV (reference sequence). This CDR3 has 12 amino acids. Deletions cut 10 bases from V and 4 bases from J, with 11 bases between. CDR3 in amino acids: CAIKGGYNEQFF. The CDR3 coding sequence is TGTGCCATCAAGGGCGGGTACAATGAGCAGTTCTTC.

The chain joins TRBV19 to TRBJ2-7, with 11 bases identical to TRBD1. Per the germline V gene, CDR1 is LNHDA and CDR2 is SQIVND (reference sequence). The CDR3 length is 16 residues. V lost 3 bases and J lost 2; bases outside the gene matches: 6. CDR3 in amino acids: CASSILPGQGAYEQYF. In DNA form, the CDR3 reads TGTGCCAGTAGTATCCTCCCGGGACAGGGGGCCTACGAGCAGTACTTC.

This clone is a singleton in its sample. This rearrangement joins TRBV5-4 to TRBJ2-6; no clear D gene. With 4 bases removed from V and 2 bases from J, the gap between germline ends came to 10 bases. From germline, CDR1 is SGHNT and CDR2 YYREEE (reference sequence). The CDR3 spans 15 residues. The CDR3, as DNA: TGTGCCAGCAGCCCCTCCTCCGCTGGGGCCAACGTCCTGACTTTC. This gives the protein CASSPSSAGANVLTF.

The V call is TRBV5-6, the J call TRBJ2-7, with 9 bases lining up with TRBD2. The CDR3 covers 19 residues. Germline CDR1 SGHDT, CDR2 YYEEEE. After removal of 0 bases from V and 5 bases from J, the junction contained 18 bases not matched to a gene. The CDR3, as DNA: TGTGCCAGCAGCTTGGATGGGGGTAGCGGGGGAATTTTTCGAAACGAGCAGTACTTC. It is translated as CASSLDGGSGGIFRNEQYF.

This clone was seen just once. The rearrangement joins TRBV9 to TRBJ2-3, with a tentative D call TRBD2 (6 bases). There are 14 residues in the CDR3. V was shortened by 1 base and J by 3 bases, with 9 bases between the two germline ends. Germline CDR1 SGDLS, CDR2 YYNGEE. CDR3 DNA: TGTGCCAGCAGCGTAAATGGGGGGACAGATACGCAGTATTTT. Its translation is CASSVNGGTDTQYF.

This chain joins TRBV7-9 and TRBJ2-3, with TRBD2 as a possible D gene (5 bases). V lost 4 bases and J lost 5, with 7 bases in between. Germline V CDR1 and CDR2: SEHNR, FQNEAQ (reference sequence). This CDR3 comprises 12 residues. The CDR3: CASSSGGDTQYF. DNA for the CDR3: TGTGCCAGCAGCTCCGGAGGAGATACGCAGTATTTT.

This clone appeared a single time. The chain carries TRBV7-2 and TRBJ1-5; the D is unclear. This CDR3 contains 14 residues. The V end was cut by 5 bases, the J end by 8 bases, with 16 bases between. The germline V gene encodes CDR1 SGHTA and CDR2 FQGNSA. The CDR3 nucleotides read TGTGCCAGCAGCCTTGACATCGGCGGGAAGCCCCAGCATTTT. Encoded protein: CASSLDIGGKPQHF. The variable domain in full, completed from reference TRBV7-2 and TRBJ1-5, reads GAGVSQSPSNKVTEKGKDVELRCDPISGHTALYWYRQSLGQGLEFLIYFQGNSAPDKSGLPSDRFSAERTGGSVSTLTIQRTQQEDSAVYLCASSLDIGGKPQHFGDGTRLSIL.